The present TCR beta chain was sequenced within a study of CD8+ T cells in alopecia areata. Study outcomes and limitations: Scalp clonality dropped significantly under tofacitinib, as did expanded CD8+ top-100 clones. Unlike in mice, where it was clearer, TCR sharing across patients was less clear, possibly HLA-related.

Germline values: CDR1 SQVTM, CDR2 ANQGSEA. Between the trimmed V and J ends, which lost 6 bases and 7 bases, there was a span of 21 bases. There are 15 residues in the CDR3. cDNA prepared by RNA extraction and subsequent reverse transcription served as the template for sequencing. Clones were sequenced by immunoSEQ multiplex PCR, and TCRdb holds only the in-frame ones, with some missing. The sample shows nearly 95,000 clones, about 70% of them seen only once. Treatment noted: oral pan-JAK inhibitor, 5-10 mg twice daily. This clone was found a few times. Its antigen is not known. This chain joins TRBV29-1 and TRBJ1-4; D possibly corresponds to TRBD1 (5 bases). The source of this sequence is a human donor with alopecia areata. Sequencing used CD8+ T cells sorted from blood, obtained at approximately week 42, from a patient treated with tofacitinib. CDR3 nucleotide sequence: TGCAGCGTCTTGACAGCCGGTAGGGGTGGTGAAAAACTGTTTTTT. Its protein product is CSVLTAGRGGEKLFF. Full variable domain (rest looked up from reference TRBV29-1 and TRBJ1-4): SAVISQKPSRDICQRGTSLTIQCQVDSQVTMMFWYRQQPGQSLTLIATANQGSEATYESGFVIDKFPISRPNLTFSTLTVSNMSPEDSSIYLCSVLTAGRGGEKLFFGSGTQLSVL.